The 25 T cell receptor beta chains in this list originate from one sample, sequenced in a study of metastatic and nonmetastatic thyroid tumors. TCRdb re-clonotyped the PCR reads via MiXCR. The sample includes roughly 25,000 clones, under 25% of them seen just once. No patient had received any treatment before thyroid surgery. Sequencing input: blood. The receptors were gathered from a male donor with papillary thyroid cancer or a benign thyroid nodule (not recorded which). Some clones in this sample may be carry-over from other donors' samples.

This clone was recorded only once. A read error is possible here, since a much larger clone lies one base away. V is TRBV11-3 and J is TRBJ1-1; D may be TRBD1 (5 bases). The CDR3 loop spans 15 amino acids. Germline values: CDR1 SGHNT, CDR2 YENEEA. The ends were cut back, 8 bases at V and 5 bases at J, with 21 bases in the middle. CDR3 nucleotide sequence: TGTGCCAGCTCCCCGACAGAGGGCCGGTGTACTGAAGCTTTCTTT. It specifies CASSPTEGRCTEAFF.

This clone was counted many times. The rearrangement links TRBV6-7 to TRBJ1-6; 7 positions match TRBD1. TRBV6-7 is treated as an ORF (open reading frame) with a function not yet certain. There are 13 residues in the CDR3. Losses at the gene ends were 6 bases for V and 9 bases for J; bases not matched to a gene: 5. In DNA, the CDR3 is TGTGCCAGCAGACAAGACAGGGTTTCACCCCTCCACTTT. It translates to CASRQDRVSPLHF.

This clone appeared many times. This sequence joins TRBV30 and TRBJ2-7; D is perhaps TRBD1 or TRBD2 (5 bases each). This CDR3 spans 11 amino acids. Deletions cut 1 base from V and 9 bases from J, with 10 bases between. Germline CDR1 reads GTSNPN; CDR2 reads SVGIG (reference sequence). The CDR3 coding sequence is TGTGCCTGGAGTGCTCAGGGAGCGCAGTACTTC. Translating it yields CAWSAQGAQYF.

The table lists this clone with many counts. This chain joins TRBV10-2 and TRBJ1-1; D is unresolved. Germline CDR1 and CDR2: WSHSY and SAAADI. The CDR3 is made up of 15 amino acids. Trimming took off 10 bases at V and 3 bases at J, with 21 bases between the two ends. The CDR3 sequence: CATLFQKGLDTEAFF. DNA for the CDR3: TGCGCCACCCTTTTCCAGAAGGGTTTGGACACTGAAGCTTTCTTT.

This clone was detected many times. This sequence may be a read error, since a much larger clone differs from it by one base. The same CDR3 arises from other DNA sequences in this sample as well. The chain is built from TRBV10-3 and TRBJ2-7, with D tentatively TRBD1 or TRBD2 (5 bases each). This CDR3 is built from 14 residues. CDR1 and CDR2 (germline): ENHRY, SYGVKD. V lost 6 bases, J lost 0 bases, and 12 bases lay in between. CDR3 sequence (DNA): TGTGCCATCAGCGGGACGAGCGGCTCCTACGAGCAGTACTTC. It specifies CAISGTSGSYEQYF.

This clone was detected ten times or more. The chain links TRBV6-1 to TRBJ2-1; TRBD2 is a possible D gene (5 bases). V lost 2 bases to trimming and J lost 5 bases, with 13 bases between them. This CDR3 spans 15 amino acids. Germline V lookup: CDR1 MNHNS, CDR2 SASEGT. The chain's CDR3 is CASSEFSVLNNEQFF. CDR3 nucleotides: TGTGCCAGCAGTGAATTTAGCGTCCTCAACAATGAGCAGTTCTTC.

This clone was observed at least ten times. The chain is built from TRBV5-1 and TRBJ2-4; D may be TRBD1 (5 bases). Germline loops: CDR1 SGHRS, CDR2 YFSETQ. Trimming removed 4 bases from V and 7 bases from J, with 15 bases in between. The CDR3 runs to 14 residues. Here the CDR3 reads CASSPDGHKNIQYF. CDR3 DNA: TGCGCCAGCAGCCCGGACGGACATAAGAACATTCAGTACTTC. The variable domain in full, with the rest retrieved from reference TRBV5-1 and TRBJ2-4, is KAGVTQTPRYLIKTRGQQVTLSCSPISGHRSVSWYQQTPGQGLQFLFEYFSETQRNKGNFPGRFSGRQFSNSRSEMNVSTLELGDSALYLCASSPDGHKNIQYFGAGTRLSVL.

This clone was counted ten times or more. The V gene is TRBV20-1, the J gene TRBJ1-1, with D maybe TRBD1 (6 bases). Germline CDR1 and CDR2: DFQATT and SNEGSKA (reference sequence). Trimming left V 0 bases short and J 10 bases short, with 24 bases between. The CDR3 has 16 amino acids. The DNA of the CDR3 is TGCAGTGCTAGAGATCGACAGGCACAATCTGTAAAGAGAGCTTTCTTT. It is translated as CSARDRQAQSVKRAFF.

This clone showed up many times. The chain links TRBV14 to TRBJ1-2; 9 bases agree with TRBD1. The CDR3 extends over 16 amino acids. Germline V gene data show CDR1 as SGHDN and CDR2 as FVKESK. V shed 2 bases, J shed 3 bases, and the junction held 7 bases outside the gene matches. The CDR3 loop is CASSQHRDRVDYGYTF. The DNA of the CDR3 is TGTGCCAGCAGCCAACACCGGGACAGGGTAGACTATGGCTACACCTTC.

This clone was seen many times. The chain is built from TRBV5-1 and TRBJ2-2; no clear D gene. Per the germline V gene, CDR1 is SGHRS and CDR2 is YFSETQ. V was clipped by 5 bases and J by 2 bases, with 10 bases between them. The CDR3 is made up of 14 amino acids. The CDR3 DNA sequence: TGCGCCAGCAGTCTCGATCCTAACACCGGGGAGCTGTTTTTT. It specifies CASSLDPNTGELFF. The full variable domain, in which reference TRBV5-1 and TRBJ2-2 provide the parts outside the CDR3, is KAGVTQTPRYLIKTRGQQVTLSCSPISGHRSVSWYQQTPGQGLQFLFEYFSETQRNKGNFPGRFSGRQFSNSRSEMNVSTLELGDSALYLCASSLDPNTGELFFGEGSRLTVL.

This clone was detected a few times. The chain uses TRBV6-4 and TRBJ2-1; TRBD1 might be the D (5 bases). The length of the CDR3 is 16 residues. The V end was cut by 4 bases, the J end by 4 bases, with 17 bases between. Germline assignment: CDR1 MRHNA and CDR2 SNTAGT. CDR3 nucleotides: TGTGCCAGCAGTGGCTCAGGGCGGAGCCTGTACAATGAGCAGTTCTTC. The encoded protein is CASSGSGRSLYNEQFF.

This clone was seen ten or more times. The chain couples TRBV27 to TRBJ2-7; D is possibly TRBD2 (6 bases). Trimming removed 5 bases from V and 0 bases from J, with 11 bases in between. This CDR3 contains 14 residues. Germline V gene sequence: CDR1 MNHEY, CDR2 SMNVEV (reference sequence). The CDR3 sequence: CASSPRGSSYEQYF. The CDR3 coding sequence is TGTGCCAGCAGTCCCCGGGGGAGCTCCTACGAGCAGTACTTC.

This clone is a singleton in its sample. The genes are TRBV6-2 or TRBV6-3 and TRBJ2-3; tentative D call: TRBD1 (5 bases). This CDR3 is built from 14 residues. Germline V gene data show CDR1 as MNHEY and CDR2 as SVGEGT. V was pared by 10 bases and J by 0 bases, with 14 bases between. CDR3 amino acids: CATRVSPSTDTQYF. The CDR3 nucleotides read TGTGCCACCAGGGTTAGCCCCAGCACAGATACGCAGTATTTT.

This clone showed up many times. The rearrangement links TRBV6-1 to TRBJ2-7; D possibly corresponds to TRBD2 (6 bases). V shed 6 bases and J shed 0 bases, with 12 bases lying between them. The CDR3 covers 14 residues. Germline CDR1 MNHNS, CDR2 SASEGT. The CDR3 DNA reads TGTGCCAGCAGGGAGGCGGGAAGCTCCTACGAGCAGTACTTC. Translated: CASREAGSSYEQYF.

The chain couples TRBV5-1 to TRBJ2-1; the match to TRBD2 covers 9 bases. This CDR3 spans 15 amino acids. Losses at the gene ends were 5 bases for V and 10 bases for J; bases not matched to a gene: 13. CDR1 and CDR2 (germline): SGHRS, YFSETQ. The CDR3 DNA follows: TGCGCCAGCAGTAGTGGGGTAGCGGGAGTCGGAGAGCAGTTCTTC. Its translation: CASSSGVAGVGEQFF.

The rearrangement joins TRBV9 to TRBJ2-2, with D perhaps matching TRBD1 or TRBD2 (7 bases each). CDR3 length: 17 amino acids. V lost 7 bases and J 0 bases, leaving 19 bases between the germline ends. Germline V lookup: CDR1 SGDLS, CDR2 YYNGEE. CDR3 sequence (DNA): TGTGCCAGCCCTCAGGGGGGGACACTCGCGAACACCGGGGAGCTGTTTTTT. Encoded protein: CASPQGGTLANTGELFF.

In its sample, this clone was seen many times. The V gene is TRBV6-5, the J gene TRBJ2-3; D is possibly TRBD2 (6 bases). CDR3 size: 15 residues. V was shortened by 2 bases and J by 1 base, with 10 bases between the two germline ends. The germline CDR1 and CDR2 sequences are MNHEY and SVGAGI. CDR3 sequence (DNA): TGTGCCAGCAGTTACCAACTAGCTGGCACAGATACGCAGTATTTT. Amino acid sequence: CASSYQLAGTDTQYF.

By sample share, this clone is medium-sized. The V call is TRBV6-4, the J call TRBJ2-6, with D perhaps TRBD1 (6 bases). CDR3 length equals 15 residues. Germline CDR1 and CDR2: MRHNA and SNTAGT. Trimming cost V 2 bases and J 1 base, with 6 bases left between them. The CDR3 spells CASSDTGSGANVLTF. The CDR3 DNA reads as TGTGCCAGCAGTGACACAGGGTCTGGGGCCAACGTCCTGACTTTC.

This clone was recorded many times. V is TRBV7-6 and J is TRBJ2-1; D possibly corresponds to TRBD1 (6 bases). Trimming took 1 base from V and 10 from J, leaving 14 bases between them. Germline CDR1 reads SGHVS; CDR2 reads FNYEAQ. The CDR3 runs 14 residues. Here the CDR3 reads CASSLERRTGEQFF. The DNA of the CDR3 is TGTGCCAGCAGCTTAGAACGGAGAACAGGGGAGCAGTTCTTC.

As for this clone: A much larger clone lies one base from this, so it may be a read error. The J gene is TRBJ1-1, the V gene TRBV7-6, with D tentatively TRBD1 (5 bases). Germline V gene lookup returns CDR1 SGHVS and CDR2 FNYEAQ. CDR3 size: 15 residues. The V end was cut by 7 bases, the J end by 10 bases, with 25 bases between. CDR3 loop: CASNSRASGALRAFF. CDR3 DNA sequence: TGTGCCAGCAACTCTCGGGCATCCGGGGCGCTGAGAGCTTTCTTT.

This clone was observed at least ten times. V and J are TRBV19 and TRBJ2-3; 8 positions match TRBD1. Germline lookup yields CDR1 LNHDA and CDR2 SQIVND (reference sequence). The V segment lost 5 bases and the J segment 6 bases; nucleotides outside the gene matches: 13. CDR3 length equals 16 residues. CDR3 sequence reads: CASSLSTGAPEDTQYF. The CDR3 DNA sequence: TGTGCCAGTAGTCTATCGACAGGGGCCCCGGAGGATACGCAGTATTTT. The whole variable domain, filled in from reference TRBV19 and TRBJ2-3, reads DGGITQSPKYLFRKEGQNVTLSCEQNLNHDAMYWYRQDPGQGLRLIYYSQIVNDFQKGDIAEGYSVSREKKESFPLTVTSAQKNPTAFYLCASSLSTGAPEDTQYFGPGTRLTVL.

The genes are TRBV28 and TRBJ1-1; D unclear. The CDR3 runs to 12 residues. CDR1 is MDHEN, CDR2 SYDVKM, per germline. The V gene lost 6 bases and the J gene lost 11 bases, with 16 bases spanning the gap. The CDR3 DNA reads TGTGCCAGCAGAGGTTGGAACACTGTCGCTTTCTTT. As protein: CASRGWNTVAFF.

The chain employs TRBV7-2 and TRBJ1-2; TRBD1 aligns across 8 bases. The V segment lost 5 bases and the J segment 8 bases; nucleotides outside the gene matches: 28. CDR3 length: 20 amino acids. Per the germline V gene, CDR1 is SGHTA and CDR2 is FQGNSA. The CDR3 loop reads CASSIVSYNSQGAREEGYTF. The CDR3 bases are TGTGCCAGCAGCATCGTGAGTTACAATAGTCAGGGGGCTAGGGAGGAAGGCTACACCTTC.

This clone was seen repeatedly, ten times or more. V gene TRBV10-2 combines with J gene TRBJ1-1; weak D call: TRBD1 (5 bases). Trimming pared 7 bases from V and 3 bases from J, leaving 18 bases between. This CDR3 is 15 amino acids long. Germline-derived CDR1 and CDR2 are WSHSY and SAAADI. The CDR3, as DNA: TGCGCCAGCATGGACGGGGGTATTGGGTACACTGAAGCTTTCTTT. Translated: CASMDGGIGYTEAFF.

This clone was seen many times. In DNA, the CDR3 is TGTGCCAGCAGCCTAGGTTTTACCTCTGGAAACACCATATATTTT. Translating it yields CASSLGFTSGNTIYF. The V gene is TRBV3-1, the J gene TRBJ1-3; D gene unclear. The CDR3 runs 15 residues. V was clipped by 4 bases and J by 0 bases, with 10 bases between them. Germline CDR1 reads LGHDT; CDR2 reads YNNKEL (reference sequence).